Shown below are 20 T cell receptor beta chains from a single sample sequenced in a study of blood T cell repertoires in COVID-19. The repertoire was sequenced with immunoSEQ multiplex PCR; TCRdb's copy has only in-frame clones and lacks some. This table holds about 120,000 clones, about 89% found once. The sequencing sample was made of peripheral blood. These receptors were taken from a human donor with acute or convalescent COVID-19. The donor label of this sample is uncertain.

The rearrangement uses TRBV7-3 and TRBJ2-1, with 12 bases identical to TRBD2. Losses at the gene ends were 5 bases for V and 8 bases for J; bases not matched to a gene: 7. Germline V gene sequence: CDR1 SGHTA, CDR2 FQGTGA. This CDR3 is 15 amino acids long. CDR3 region: CASSPRLAGDHEQFF. CDR3 nucleotide sequence: TGTGCCAGCAGCCCAAGACTAGCGGGAGATCATGAGCAGTTCTTC.

The chain joins TRBV7-9 to TRBJ1-1; D gene uncertain. Germline CDR1 and CDR2: SEHNR and FQNEAQ (reference sequence). This CDR3 has 15 amino acids. The V and J ends lost 10 bases and 1 base respectively, with 19 bases between them. CDR3 sequence reads: CATPFARKPNTEAFF. CDR3 DNA sequence: TGTGCCACCCCCTTCGCCAGGAAGCCGAACACTGAAGCTTTCTTT.

A note on this clone: A junction end diverges from the germline sequence, so it may reflect a read error. This chain links TRBV29-1 with TRBJ1-1; D remains unclear. From germline, CDR1 is SQVTM and CDR2 ANQGSEA. The CDR3 spans 13 residues. The CDR3 protein is CSVEVQLNAEAFF. In nucleotides, the CDR3 is TGCAGCGTCGAGGTCCAGCTGAACGCTGAAGCTTTCTTT.

The rearrangement uses TRBV3-1 (or the pseudogene TRBV3-2) and TRBJ2-2; TRBD1 is a possible D gene (6 bases). Trimming stripped 5 bases from V and 3 bases from J, with 10 bases between. The germline gives CDR1 LGHDT, CDR2 YNNKEL (reference sequence). This CDR3 region has 14 residues. The CDR3 bases are TGTGCCAGCAGCACCTACAGGGACACCGGGGAGCTGTTTTTT. Its translation is CASSTYRDTGELFF.

The rearrangement uses TRBV10-3 and TRBJ2-1; 7 bases fit TRBD2. The germline gives CDR1 ENHRY, CDR2 SYGVKD. J was trimmed by 6 bases and V by 2 bases; bases with no gene match: 7. This CDR3 has 15 amino acids. CDR3 coding DNA: TGTGCCATCAGTGAGGCCGGGCCTAGCGGCAATGAGCAGTTCTTC. Protein: CAISEAGPSGNEQFF.

This sequence joins TRBV6-5 and TRBJ2-7, with 8 bases fitting TRBD1. Per germline, CDR1 MNHEY and CDR2 SVGAGI. This CDR3 has 14 amino acids. Trimming removed 2 bases from V and 2 bases from J; junction bases left unmatched: 2. The CDR3 is CASSYKGQAYEQYF. The CDR3 nucleotides read TGTGCCAGCAGTTACAAGGGACAGGCCTACGAGCAGTACTTC.

The chain is built from TRBV2 and TRBJ2-2, with 9 bases lining up with TRBD2. The germline V gene encodes CDR1 SNHLY and CDR2 FYNNEI. V lost 9 bases and J lost 7; bases outside the gene matches: 9. The CDR3 is 14 amino acids. For the CDR3, the DNA is TGTGCCAGTACGATTAGCGGGAGTATCGGGGAGCTGTTTTTT. Translating it yields CASTISGSIGELFF.

This clone was observed once. The rearrangement links TRBV10-1 to TRBJ2-5, with a possible D match to TRBD2 (5 bases). The CDR3 contains 13 residues. V was clipped by 6 bases and J by 5 bases, with 13 bases between them. CDR1 and CDR2 (germline): WNHNN, SYGVQD (reference sequence). The CDR3 DNA follows: TGCGCCAGCAGAGAGCGAGGGTACGAGACCCAGTACTTC. Amino acids: CASRERGYETQYF.

The V call is TRBV28, the J call TRBJ2-5; D is perhaps TRBD2 (5 bases). The CDR3 sequence is 15 residues long. V was clipped by 4 bases and J by 5 bases, with 17 bases between them. The germline V gene has CDR1 MDHEN and CDR2 SYDVKM. The CDR3 bases are TGTGCCAGCAGTTCCCTCGGCCTTCGCGGGGAGACCCAGTACTTC. This gives the protein CASSSLGLRGETQYF.

This rearrangement joins TRBV10-3 to TRBJ1-2; D is undetermined. Trimming cost V 4 bases and J 2 bases, with 8 bases left between them. This CDR3 is built from 13 residues. CDR1 and CDR2 (germline): ENHRY, SYGVKD. Here the CDR3 reads CAISVAQNYGYTF. CDR3 DNA sequence: TGTGCCATCAGTGTGGCACAGAACTATGGCTACACCTTC.

The chain carries TRBV7-9 and TRBJ1-2; 9 nucleotides agree with TRBD1. Germline trimming cut 3 bases from V and 8 bases from J; bases unmatched to any gene: 16. This CDR3 is built from 17 residues. Germline V gives CDR1 SEHNR, CDR2 FQNEAQ (reference sequence). As DNA, the CDR3 is TGTGCCAGCAGCTTTAATTCCGGGACAGGGCGGTTGGGCGGCTACACCTTC. Translated: CASSFNSGTGRLGGYTF.

The rearrangement joins TRBV28 to TRBJ2-2; D is possibly TRBD2 (5 bases). Trimming left V 5 bases short and J 0 bases short, with 19 bases between. The CDR3 sequence is 18 residues long. Germline assignment: CDR1 MDHEN and CDR2 SYDVKM. Here the CDR3 DNA reads TGTGCCAGCAGTGCGGGTCGTGGGCGGGCAGCGAACACCGGGGAGCTGTTTTTT. This sequence encodes CASSAGRGRAANTGELFF.

The rearrangement joins TRBV5-5 to TRBJ1-1; tentative D call: TRBD1 (5 bases). V gave up 3 bases and J gave up 0 bases, with 18 bases separating them. The CDR3 runs 17 residues. In germline, CDR1 is SGHKS, CDR2 YYEKEE (reference sequence). The CDR3 DNA reads TGTGCCAGCAGCTCCTACGGAGGGGACGGGATGAACACTGAAGCTTTCTTT. This encodes CASSSYGGDGMNTEAFF. Full variable domain (rest looked up from reference TRBV5-5 and TRBJ1-1): DAGVTQSPTHLIKTRGQQVTLRCSPISGHKSVSWYQQVLGQGPQFIFQYYEKEERGRGNFPDRFSARQFPNYSSELNVNALLLGDSALYLCASSSYGGDGMNTEAFFGQGTRLTVV.

The J gene is TRBJ1-2, the V gene TRBV4-3; 9 bases align to TRBD1. CDR3 size: 16 residues. In germline, CDR1 is LGHNA, CDR2 YSLEER. Trimming removed 1 base from V and 4 bases from J; junction bases left unmatched: 7. The CDR3 region is CASSQVFGGQGYGYTF. CDR3 nucleotide sequence: TGCGCCAGCAGCCAAGTTTTCGGGGGACAGGGCTATGGCTACACCTTC.

V gene TRBV9 combines with J gene TRBJ2-5, with 7 bases fitting TRBD2. V was clipped by 3 bases and J by 4 bases; unmatched bases: 9. This CDR3 is 15 amino acids long. The V gene's germline CDR1 is SGDLS and CDR2 YYNGEE. CDR3 DNA sequence: TGTGCCAGCAGCGCAGATGGATCGGGGGGAGAGACCCAGTACTTC. Its translation: CASSADGSGGETQYF.

The V gene is TRBV11-1, the J gene TRBJ2-5; tentatively, D is TRBD1 (6 bases). Germline CDR1 is SGHAT and CDR2 is FQDESV (reference sequence). V lost 5 bases and J 0 bases, leaving 7 bases between the germline ends. The CDR3 contains 13 residues. CDR3 amino acids: CASSRTDQETQYF. CDR3 nucleotides: TGTGCCAGCAGCCGGACAGACCAAGAGACCCAGTACTTC.

The chain combines TRBV4-1 with TRBJ1-3; D is perhaps TRBD1 (6 bases). Trimming pared 0 bases from V and 2 bases from J, leaving 14 bases between. Germline CDR1 is MGHRA and CDR2 is YSYEKL. The CDR3 sequence is 17 residues long. DNA of the CDR3: TGCGCCAGCAGCCAAGATAGTTTTTCAGGGGCTGGAAACACCATATATTTT. It is translated as CASSQDSFSGAGNTIYF.

The chain is built from TRBV28 and TRBJ1-5; no clear D gene. The V end was cut by 7 bases, the J end by 0 bases, with 7 bases between. The CDR3 is 13 amino acids. The germline V gene has CDR1 MDHEN and CDR2 SYDVKM. Here the CDR3 reads CASTRISNQPQHF. Here the CDR3 DNA reads TGTGCCAGCACGAGGATTAGCAATCAGCCCCAGCATTTT.

The chain couples TRBV18 to TRBJ1-2, with 10 bases fitting TRBD1. The CDR3 sequence is 13 residues long. The J segment lost 6 bases and the V segment lost 7 bases, leaving 5 bases of the junction unmatched. CDR1 and CDR2 (germline): KGHSH, LQKENI. CDR3 nucleotides: TGTGCCAGCTTACCGACAGGGGGCAATGGCTACACCTTC. Its protein is CASLPTGGNGYTF.

The chain combines TRBV9 with TRBJ2-3; no clear D gene. This CDR3 is 12 amino acids long. CDR1 is SGDLS and CDR2 is YYNGEE in the germline V gene. Trimming took 4 bases from V and 2 from J, leaving 5 bases between them. CDR3 amino acids: CASSLNTDTQYF. CDR3 in DNA: TGTGCCAGCAGCTTAAACACAGATACGCAGTATTTT.